One and the same sample provided the 2 T cell receptor beta chains below, sequenced in a study of shared clonotypes between healthy human individuals. The assay was immunoSEQ multiplex PCR, and TCRdb's table has in-frame clones only and misses some. The repertoire includes about 660,000 clones, about 74% of them detected once, and about 1.8% sits in the top ten. The sequencing input was memory CD4+ T cells sorted from blood. Subset of the sample: CD45RA-negative fraction. The receptors stem from a woman aged 25-40 years in good health.

This rearrangement joins TRBV6-5 to TRBJ1-4; D not certain. This CDR3 has 15 amino acids. Germline V gives CDR1 MNHEY, CDR2 SVGAGI. The V end lost 0 bases, the J end lost 8 bases, and 13 bases lay between the germline ends. CDR3 in amino acids: CASSYSPDSTEKLFF. CDR3 coding DNA: TGTGCCAGCAGTTACTCCCCAGACTCTACGGAAAAACTGTTTTTT.

J is TRBJ1-1 and V is TRBV7-9; no definite D call. The germline V and J ends were trimmed by 1 base and 0 bases, with 21 bases remaining between them. The CDR3 consists of 19 residues. Germline V lookup: CDR1 SEHNR, CDR2 FQNEAQ (reference sequence). The CDR3 loop reads CASSLEKIPPLFMNTEAFF. CDR3 nucleotides: TGTGCCAGCAGCTTAGAAAAAATCCCTCCTCTCTTCATGAACACTGAAGCTTTCTTT.